The T cell receptor (beta chain) under discussion was sequenced for a study of STAT5B mutations in CD4+ large granular lymphocyte leukemia. The protocol was immunoSEQ multiplex PCR, while the TCRdb copy is restricted to in-frame clones and leaves out a portion. This sample carries tens of thousands of clones, 74% of them seen once, and the ten largest clones take approximately 9.5%. The CDR3 loop spans 14 amino acids. Trimming left V 1 base short and J 2 bases short, with 8 bases between. CDR1 and CDR2 (germline): SGHNT, YENEEA. Input material: CD4+ T cells from blood buffy coats. The V call is TRBV11-3, the J call TRBJ1-2, with D unresolved. The clonotype originates from a human donor in good health. The CDR3: CASSLAVMNYGYTF. The CDR3, as DNA: TGTGCCAGCAGCTTAGCCGTCATGAACTATGGCTACACCTTC.